This note documents a single T cell receptor (beta chain) sequence. In its sample, this clonotype was seen a few times. What this receptor recognizes is not known. No per-base quality is available; no much larger clone lies one base away. This entry belongs to a study of blood T cells in healthy people across ages (dated by TCRdb to between 2015 and 2016). About the investigation overall: In model experiments, template switching captured roughly one uniquely barcoded TCR beta cDNA molecule for every two T cells. To avoid experimental bias, donors of different ages were distributed randomly across sequencing lanes. The donors were split into four age groups: young (average approximately 16 years), middle-aged (about 40), aged (roughly 65) and long-lived (under 90). For two donors (one aged 18 to 29 and one aged 80 or older), the study analyzed two additional independent replicas of 1 million unique cDNA reads from the same blood draw. Using deep sequencing normalized with unique cDNA molecular identifiers, the study measured how TCR beta repertoire diversity changes with age. Overall results and qualifications from the work: A strong correlation was found between observed TCR beta diversity and the percentage of naive T cells measured by flow cytometry. Estimates of total diversity based on one million sequenced T cells were regarded as lower bounds and as underestimates. Because donor CMV infection status was unknown, age-related changes in expanded clonotypes were potentially confounded. Since profiling was done on bulk unsorted PBMCs, naive and antigen-experienced compartments could not be conclusively compared. Compared with the aged group, the long-lived group had more naive CD4+ T cells, fewer expanded clones and increased TCR diversity, a pattern suggesting age selection. As age increased, observed TCR beta diversity per million T cells dropped in a roughly linear way, and a significant reduction was already evident by age roughly 36.

The donors were 40 or so Caucasian individuals from Russia, aged roughly 6 to 100 years, who were systemically healthy. Each donor gave 9 to 10 milliliters of peripheral blood, collected into EDTA-treated Vacutainer tubes. PBMCs were isolated by Ficoll-Paque density-gradient centrifugation, with at least 6 million obtained per sample. Total RNA was extracted from PBMCs with Trizol reagent, with at least 5.5 micrograms obtained per sample. Naive CD45RAhigh/CD27high T cell percentages were measured by flow cytometry on a PBMC aliquot from every donor. CDR1 and CDR2, looked up from the germline V gene (reference sequence), are DFQATT and SNEGSKA. At the junction V is shortened by 3 bases and J by 1 base, with 6 bases in between. The CDR3 spans 12 residues, from the cysteine through the phenylalanine. Only the CDR3 region is kept as DNA, spanning 36 bases read in frame from base 1. Libraries came from 5' RACE. TCRdb shows the sequencer as Illumina HiSeq 2500. A second PCR of about 6 to 11 cycles was performed with a sample-barcoded 5' primer and a J-beta primer mix. Each TCR beta cDNA molecule received a unique molecular identifier from a template-switch 5' adaptor carrying 12 random nucleotides. At least 2.5 million CDR3-containing paired-end reads were obtained from each sample. The Mint cDNA synthesis kit, primed by a TRBC-specific oligonucleotide, was used to synthesize first-strand cDNA from all RNA. Following uracil-DNA glycosylase treatment, all cDNA underwent a first 18-cycle PCR with the universal primers M1SS and BC2_uni_R. The original methods were these. Normalization of each sample was performed by random selection of 1 million high-quality reads, each carrying a distinct molecular identifier. Reads sharing molecular identifiers were discarded rather than binned into consensus sequences. MiTCR, set to a Q25 quality threshold and the strictest error-elimination algorithm, was used for CDR3 identification, clonotype clustering and error correction. A nonparametric unseen species model using Euler transformation provided a lower-bound estimate of total TCR beta diversity. TCRdb redid the processing of the public reads, applying fastp at Q25 and MiXCR, and retained in-frame beta chains. CDR3 protein sequences are deduplicated, and each keeps its most common genes and DNA. None of the V and J calls come from the authors' own analysis; TCRdb made them. The sample data list approximately 1,100,000 distinct CDR3 sequences, and 35% to 50% of these were observed just once. The ten largest clones take up approximately 20% of the sample.

In this chain, TRBV20-1 is recombined with TRBJ2-5, with the D gene uncertain. The material sequenced was blood. The clonotype originates from a woman in her sixties in good health. Here the CDR3 is given as CSASSTQETQYF. The DNA sequence reads TGCAGTGCTAGTTCCACCCAAGAGACCCAGTACTTC.